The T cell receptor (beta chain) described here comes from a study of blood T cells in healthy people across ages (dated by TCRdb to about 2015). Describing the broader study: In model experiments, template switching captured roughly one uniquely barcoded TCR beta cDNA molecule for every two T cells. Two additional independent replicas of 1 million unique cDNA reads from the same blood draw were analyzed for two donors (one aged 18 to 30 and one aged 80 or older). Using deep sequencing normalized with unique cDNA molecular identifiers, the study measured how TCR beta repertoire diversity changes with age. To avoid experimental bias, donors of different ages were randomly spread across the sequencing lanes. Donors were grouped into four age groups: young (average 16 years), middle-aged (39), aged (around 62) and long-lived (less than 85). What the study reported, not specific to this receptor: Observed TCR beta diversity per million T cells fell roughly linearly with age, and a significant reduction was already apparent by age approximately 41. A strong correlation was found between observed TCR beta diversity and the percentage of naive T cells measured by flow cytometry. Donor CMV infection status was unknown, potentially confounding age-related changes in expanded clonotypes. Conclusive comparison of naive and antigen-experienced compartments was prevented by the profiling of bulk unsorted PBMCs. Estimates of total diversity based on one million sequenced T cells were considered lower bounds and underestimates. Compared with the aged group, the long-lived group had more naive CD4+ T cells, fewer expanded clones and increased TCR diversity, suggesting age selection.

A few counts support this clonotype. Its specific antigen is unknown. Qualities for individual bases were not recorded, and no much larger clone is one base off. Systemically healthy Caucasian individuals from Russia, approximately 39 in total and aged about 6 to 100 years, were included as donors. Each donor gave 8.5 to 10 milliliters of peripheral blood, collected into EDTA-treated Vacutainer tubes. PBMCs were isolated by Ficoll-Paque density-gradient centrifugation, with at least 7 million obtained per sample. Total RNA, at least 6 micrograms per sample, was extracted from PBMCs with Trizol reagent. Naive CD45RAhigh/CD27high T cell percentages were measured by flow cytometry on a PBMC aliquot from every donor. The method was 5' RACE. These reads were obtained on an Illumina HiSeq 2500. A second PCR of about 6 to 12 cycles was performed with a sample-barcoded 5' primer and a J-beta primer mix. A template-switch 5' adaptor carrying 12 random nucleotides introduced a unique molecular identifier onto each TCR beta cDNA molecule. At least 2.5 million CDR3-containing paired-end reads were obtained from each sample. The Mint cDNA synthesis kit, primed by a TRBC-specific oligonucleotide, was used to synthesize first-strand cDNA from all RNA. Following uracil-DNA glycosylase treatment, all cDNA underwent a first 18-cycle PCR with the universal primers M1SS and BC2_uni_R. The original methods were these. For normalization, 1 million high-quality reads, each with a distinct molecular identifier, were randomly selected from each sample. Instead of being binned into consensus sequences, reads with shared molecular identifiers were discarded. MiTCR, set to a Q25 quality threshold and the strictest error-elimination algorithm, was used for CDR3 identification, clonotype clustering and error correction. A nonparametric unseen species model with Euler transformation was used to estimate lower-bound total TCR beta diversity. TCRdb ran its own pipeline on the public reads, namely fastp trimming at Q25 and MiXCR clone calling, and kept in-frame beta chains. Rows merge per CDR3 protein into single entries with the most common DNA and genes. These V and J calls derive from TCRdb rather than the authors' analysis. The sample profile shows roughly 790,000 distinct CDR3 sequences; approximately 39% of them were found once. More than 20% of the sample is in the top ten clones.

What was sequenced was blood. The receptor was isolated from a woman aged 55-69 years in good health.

The DNA sequence is as follows: TGTGCCAGCAGCCGAGCTGGGATAAACTATGGCTACACCTTC. This codes for CASSRAGINYGYTF. The sequence links TRBV14 to TRBJ1-2, with the identity of the D gene unclear. From the cysteine up to the phenylalanine, the CDR3 has a length of 14 residues. Solely the CDR3 DNA is kept, with 42 bases framed from the first base. The germline ends are 11 bases apart after V is trimmed by 4 bases and J by 2 bases. CDR1 and CDR2, per the germline V gene, are SGHDN and FVKESK.